The 20 T cell receptor beta chains below all came from one sample that was sequenced in a study of blood T cell repertoires in COVID-19. The table came from immunoSEQ multiplex PCR; TCRdb's copy has only in-frame clones and leaves some out. The sample contains about 150,000 clones, roughly nine tenths of which appear only once. The material sequenced was peripheral blood. These receptors came from a woman aged 55 to 70 with active COVID-19.

CDR3 residues: CAWSATDRGFSDTQYF. CDR3 nucleotide sequence: TGTGCCTGGAGTGCCACGGACAGGGGGTTCTCCGATACGCAGTATTTT. J is TRBJ2-3 and V is TRBV30; 10 nucleotides match TRBD1. Germline CDR1 is GTSNPN and CDR2 is SVGIG (reference sequence). This CDR3 spans 16 amino acids. V gave up 1 base and J gave up 6 bases; unmatched junction bases: 10.

The chain has TRBV27 and TRBJ2-7, with D perhaps TRBD2 (6 bases). The germline V gene encodes CDR1 MNHEY and CDR2 SMNVEV (reference sequence). There are 15 residues in the CDR3. Trimming pared 6 bases from V and 0 bases from J, leaving 15 bases between. CDR3 in DNA: TGTGCCAGCAGCCTCGCGCCCGGGGGCTCCTACGAGCAGTACTTC. Its translation: CASSLAPGGSYEQYF.

This chain links TRBV4-2 with TRBJ1-1; D might be TRBD1 (5 bases). The CDR3 is 13 residues long. Trimming removed 1 base at V and 3 bases at J, with 6 bases between. CDR1 LGHNA and CDR2 YNFKEQ come from the germline V gene. In DNA, the CDR3 is TGTGCCAGCAGCCAAGCGGGGGACACTGAAGCTTTCTTT. Amino acid sequence: CASSQAGDTEAFF.

V gene TRBV6-2 or TRBV6-3 combines with J gene TRBJ1-1; D unclear. Germline assignment: CDR1 MNHEY and CDR2 SVGEGT. CDR3 size: 14 residues. V lost 0 bases, J lost 4 bases, and 9 bases lay in between. CDR3 DNA sequence: TGTGCCAGCAGTTACTCGACGGGGTCCACTGAAGCTTTCTTT. Amino acid sequence: CASSYSTGSTEAFF.

This sequence joins TRBV4-1 and TRBJ1-5; D gene uncertain. Germline assignment: CDR1 MGHRA and CDR2 YSYEKL. V shed 4 bases and J shed 0 bases, with 10 bases lying between them. CDR3 length: 15 residues. DNA of the CDR3: TGCGCCAGCAGCCCTTTCGGGGATAGCAATCAGCCCCAGCATTTT. Translating gives CASSPFGDSNQPQHF.

V gene TRBV19 combines with J gene TRBJ2-7; 13 bases agree with TRBD2. This CDR3 comprises 16 residues. Germline values: CDR1 LNHDA, CDR2 SQIVND (reference sequence). V dropped 4 bases and J dropped 6; count of bases not matched to a gene: 9. CDR3 residues: CASSKGTSGTPREQYF. CDR3 nucleotides: TGTGCCAGTAGTAAAGGGACTAGCGGGACTCCTCGCGAGCAGTACTTC.

This chain links TRBV24-1 with TRBJ2-2; a possible D gene is TRBD2 (6 bases). Trimming took off 5 bases at V and 3 bases at J, with 15 bases between the two ends. The CDR3 runs 16 residues. Germline V gives CDR1 KGHDR, CDR2 SFDVKD. In DNA, the CDR3 is TGTGCCACCAGTGCATCGACTAGACCGTACACCGGGGAGCTGTTTTTT. Translation: CATSASTRPYTGELFF.

This clone showed up just a few times. The rearrangement uses TRBV7-2 and TRBJ2-7, with a weak D call TRBD2 (6 bases). The germline V and J ends were trimmed by 5 bases and 6 bases, with 17 bases remaining between them. This CDR3 spans 14 amino acids. In germline, CDR1 is SGHTA, CDR2 FQGNSA. This CDR3 reads CASSRGTPGGEQYF. CDR3 bases: TGTGCCAGCAGCCGGGGGACTCCCGGGGGCGAGCAGTACTTC. The full variable domain, its missing parts supplied by reference TRBV7-2 and TRBJ2-7, is GAGVSQSPSNKVTEKGKDVELRCDPISGHTALYWYRQSLGQGLEFLIYFQGNSAPDKSGLPSDRFSAERTGGSVSTLTIQRTQQEDSAVYLCASSRGTPGGEQYFGPGTRLTVT.

The chain recombines TRBV18 with TRBJ2-2, with 9 bases fitting TRBD1. The germline gives CDR1 KGHSH, CDR2 LQKENI. After removal of 4 bases from V and 1 base from J, the junction contained 10 bases not matched to a gene. This CDR3 spans 18 amino acids. CDR3 region: CASSLASYRGLNTGELFF. In DNA form, the CDR3 reads TGTGCCAGCTCACTCGCCTCATACAGGGGGCTGAACACCGGGGAGCTGTTTTTT.

The chain recombines TRBV28 with TRBJ2-7; D is uncertain. CDR1 and CDR2 from the germline V gene are MDHEN and SYDVKM. The CDR3 is 15 amino acids. V lost 6 bases, J lost 2 bases, and 17 bases lay in between. The CDR3 region has the DNA TGTGCCAGCAGCTCCTGGGTTGAGGTCCCCTACGAGCAGTACTTC. Its translation: CASSSWVEVPYEQYF.

The chain joins TRBV28 to TRBJ1-5; D is unresolved. The V and J ends lost 6 bases and 5 bases respectively, with 14 bases between them. In germline, CDR1 is MDHEN, CDR2 SYDVKM. This CDR3 is built from 14 residues. The CDR3 coding sequence is TGTGCCAGCAGGGGCTGGGTCGATCATCAGCCCCAGCATTTT. This translates into CASRGWVDHQPQHF.

This chain joins TRBV4-2 and TRBJ1-4; 8 nucleotides align to TRBD1. Trimming cost V 1 base and J 2 bases; bases outside gene matches: 6. Per germline, CDR1 LGHNA and CDR2 YNFKEQ. This CDR3 has 17 amino acids. The CDR3 loop is CASSQGAAGGTNEKLFF. CDR3 DNA sequence: TGTGCCAGCAGCCAAGGGGCGGCAGGGGGCACTAATGAAAAACTGTTTTTT.

This clone was observed once. The rearrangement joins TRBV4-1 to TRBJ1-3; 8 nucleotides agree with TRBD1. V lost 6 bases to trimming and J lost 2 bases; unmatched junction nucleotides: 6. CDR3 length equals 15 residues. From germline, CDR1 is MGHRA and CDR2 YSYEKL. The CDR3 is CASSPGQGPGNTIYF. In DNA, the CDR3 is TGCGCCAGCAGTCCCGGACAGGGACCTGGAAACACCATATATTTT.

The chain employs TRBV18 and TRBJ2-3; 7 bases map to TRBD1. Trimming took 6 bases from V and 5 from J; bases not matched to a gene: 8. This CDR3 region has 14 residues. Germline V gives CDR1 KGHSH, CDR2 LQKENI. CDR3 in DNA: TGTGCCAGCTCCCTCTCGACAGGGCGAGATACGCAGTATTTT. It encodes CASSLSTGRDTQYF.

Only one count was recorded for this clone. This sequence joins TRBV29-1 and TRBJ2-3; a possible D gene is TRBD2 (5 bases). The CDR3 length is 16 residues. Germline CDR1 SQVTM, CDR2 ANQGSEA. Trimming left V 4 bases short and J 5 bases short, with 22 bases between. Here the CDR3 DNA reads TGCAGCGTTGTCGAACCATGGCGGACTTATGAAGATACGCAGTATTTT. Translating gives CSVVEPWRTYEDTQYF.

The chain carries TRBV6-5 and TRBJ2-1; 11 bases agree with TRBD1. The CDR3 is 15 residues long. Germline-derived CDR1 and CDR2 are MNHEY and SVGAGI. V shed 0 bases and J 7 bases; nucleotides not matched to a gene: 2. The CDR3 DNA reads as TGTGCCAGCAGTTACTCTAGGGACAGGGGGAATGAGCAGTTCTTC. Its protein product is CASSYSRDRGNEQFF.

The chain uses TRBV10-3 and TRBJ2-3, with TRBD1 identical over 9 bases. Germline trimming cut 6 bases from V and 2 bases from J; bases unmatched to any gene: 9. The CDR3 runs 16 residues. Germline CDR1 and CDR2: ENHRY and SYGVKD. Here the CDR3 reads CAISNNRDRATDTQYF. CDR3 sequence (DNA): TGTGCCATCAGCAATAACCGGGACAGGGCCACAGATACGCAGTATTTT.

The rearrangement uses TRBV6-2 or TRBV6-3 and TRBJ1-2, with 9 bases aligning to TRBD1. The length of the CDR3 is 14 residues. With V trimmed by 5 bases and J by 5 bases, 6 bases remained unmatched. CDR1 is MNHEY, CDR2 SVGEGT, per germline. DNA of the CDR3: TGTGCCAGCAGTCAGCCCGGGACAGGGTATGGCTACACCTTC. This translates into CASSQPGTGYGYTF.

The genes are TRBV6-1 and TRBJ2-5, with 7 nucleotides matching TRBD2. V was pared by 3 bases and J by 4 bases, with 17 bases of the junction left unmatched. This CDR3 spans 18 amino acids. Germline V gene sequence: CDR1 MNHNS, CDR2 SASEGT. The CDR3 coding sequence is TGTGCCAGCAGTGATGGCAGGGACGGCGGGAGAGCTCGAGAGACCCAGTACTTC. It encodes CASSDGRDGGRARETQYF.

CDR3 protein: CAIEGQDTYNEQFF. The DNA of the CDR3 is TGTGCCATCGAAGGCCAGGACACCTACAATGAGCAGTTCTTC. The V call is TRBV10-3, the J call TRBJ2-1; possible D gene TRBD1, 5 bases. CDR1 ENHRY and CDR2 SYGVKD come from the germline V gene. The CDR3 loop spans 14 amino acids. V was cut by 8 bases and J by 2 bases, with 13 bases left in between.